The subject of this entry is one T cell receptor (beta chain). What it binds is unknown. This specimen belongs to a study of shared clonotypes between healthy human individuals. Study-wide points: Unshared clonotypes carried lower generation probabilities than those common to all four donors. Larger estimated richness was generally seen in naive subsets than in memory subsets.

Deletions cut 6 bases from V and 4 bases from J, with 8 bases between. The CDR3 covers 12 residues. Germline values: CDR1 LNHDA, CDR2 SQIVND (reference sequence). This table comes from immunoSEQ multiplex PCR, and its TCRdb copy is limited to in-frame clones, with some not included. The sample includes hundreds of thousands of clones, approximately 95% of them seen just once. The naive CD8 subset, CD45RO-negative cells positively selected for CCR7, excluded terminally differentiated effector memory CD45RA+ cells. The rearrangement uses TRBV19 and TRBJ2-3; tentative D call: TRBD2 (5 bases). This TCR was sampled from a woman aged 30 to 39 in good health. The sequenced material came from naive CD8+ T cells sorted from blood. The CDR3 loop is CASRGSADTQYF. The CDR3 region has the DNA TGTGCCAGTAGAGGGAGTGCAGATACGCAGTATTTT.